Sequencing of this T cell receptor (beta chain) was carried out in a study of blood T cell repertoires in COVID-19. Study-wide context: Specimens from acute and convalescent COVID-19 originated in the United States, Italy and Spain. PBMCs, B-cell-depleted T cells, or T cells provided the cDNA or gDNA that made up the material.

Two negative PCRs, clearance, or symptom resolution had been documented for recovered Cohort 3 donors. V shed 5 bases, J shed 5 bases, and the junction held 14 bases outside the gene matches. Germline CDR1 is MDHEN and CDR2 is SYDVKM. The CDR3 sequence is 17 residues long. The authors' processing: Reference gene primer amplification in the assay estimated nucleated cell counts. Data came from immunoSEQ multiplex PCR; TCRdb stores just in-frame clones and leaves some out. The V and J calls and clone size come from that table; D and trimming were worked out from the DNA. The sample comprises roughly 450,000 clones, 90% of which are singletons, and 0.6% rests with the top ten.

The sequence was collected from a young man who had recovered from COVID-19. V is TRBV28 and J is TRBJ1-1, with 10 bases lining up with TRBD1. The specimen was PBMCs or T cells enriched from blood (not recorded which). CDR3 sequence (DNA): TGTGCCAGCAGTATCCCCCCGGGACAGGGGCGCGGGACTGAAGCTTTCTTT. Encoded protein: CASSIPPGQGRGTEAFF. The variable domain in full, with the rest retrieved from reference TRBV28 and TRBJ1-1, is DVKVTQSSRYLVKRTGEKVFLECVQDMDHENMFWYRQDPGLGLRLIYFSYDVKMKEKGDIPEGYSVSREKKERFSLILESASTNQTSMYLCASSIPPGQGRGTEAFFGQGTRLTVV.